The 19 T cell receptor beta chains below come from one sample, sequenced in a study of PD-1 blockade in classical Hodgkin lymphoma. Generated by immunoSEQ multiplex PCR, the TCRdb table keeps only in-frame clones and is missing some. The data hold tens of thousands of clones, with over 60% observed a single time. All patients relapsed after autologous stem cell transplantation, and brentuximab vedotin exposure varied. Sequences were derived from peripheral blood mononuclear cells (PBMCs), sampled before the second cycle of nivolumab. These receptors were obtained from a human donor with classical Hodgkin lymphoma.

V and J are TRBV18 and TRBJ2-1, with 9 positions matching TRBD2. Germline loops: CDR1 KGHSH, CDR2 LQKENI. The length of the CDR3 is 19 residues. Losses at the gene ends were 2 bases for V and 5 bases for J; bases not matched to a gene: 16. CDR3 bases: TGTGCCAGCTCACCAATCAGGAGCCCAGCGGGAGGAGAGAACAATGAGCAGTTCTTC. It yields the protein CASSPIRSPAGGENNEQFF.

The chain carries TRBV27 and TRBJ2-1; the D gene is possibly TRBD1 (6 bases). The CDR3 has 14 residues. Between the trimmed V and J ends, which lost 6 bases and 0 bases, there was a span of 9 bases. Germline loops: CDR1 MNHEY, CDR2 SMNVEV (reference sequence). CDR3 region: CASRRGSSYNEQFF. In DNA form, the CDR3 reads TGTGCCAGCAGGAGGGGGAGCTCCTACAATGAGCAGTTCTTC.

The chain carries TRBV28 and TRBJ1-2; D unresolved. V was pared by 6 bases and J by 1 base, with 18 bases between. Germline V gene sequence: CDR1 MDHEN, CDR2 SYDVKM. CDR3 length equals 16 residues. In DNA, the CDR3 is TGTGCCAGCAGGATAAATTCCGCCGGGAGTAACTATGGCTACACCTTC. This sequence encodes CASRINSAGSNYGYTF.

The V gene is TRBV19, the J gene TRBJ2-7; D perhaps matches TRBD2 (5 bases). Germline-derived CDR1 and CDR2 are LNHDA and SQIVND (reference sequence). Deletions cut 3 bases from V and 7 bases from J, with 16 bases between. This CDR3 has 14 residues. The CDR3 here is CASSIGLPMGEQYF. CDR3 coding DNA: TGTGCCAGTAGTATCGGACTCCCGATGGGGGAGCAGTACTTC.

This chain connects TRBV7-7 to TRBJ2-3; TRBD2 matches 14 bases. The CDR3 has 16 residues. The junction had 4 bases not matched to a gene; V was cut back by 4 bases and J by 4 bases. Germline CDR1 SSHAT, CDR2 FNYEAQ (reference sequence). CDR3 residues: CASSSGLAGAADTQYF. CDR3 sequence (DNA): TGTGCCAGCAGCTCGGGACTAGCGGGAGCCGCAGATACGCAGTATTTT.

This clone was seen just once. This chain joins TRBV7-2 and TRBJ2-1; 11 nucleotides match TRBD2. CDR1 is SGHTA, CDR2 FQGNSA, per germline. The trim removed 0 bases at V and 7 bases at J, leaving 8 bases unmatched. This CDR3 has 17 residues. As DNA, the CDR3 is TGTGCCAGCAGCTTAGCGCTTCATAGCGGGAGGGCGAATGAGCAGTTCTTC. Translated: CASSLALHSGRANEQFF.

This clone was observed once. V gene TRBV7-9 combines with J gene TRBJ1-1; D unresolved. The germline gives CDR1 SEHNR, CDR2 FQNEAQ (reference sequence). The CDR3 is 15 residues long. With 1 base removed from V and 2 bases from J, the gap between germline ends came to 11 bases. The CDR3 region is CASSLGSASNTEAFF. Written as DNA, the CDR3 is TGTGCCAGCAGCTTAGGGTCAGCCTCCAACACTGAAGCTTTCTTT. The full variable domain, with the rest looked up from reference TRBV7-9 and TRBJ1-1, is DTGVSQNPRHKITKRGQNVTFRCDPISEHNRLYWYRQTLGQGPEFLTYFQNEAQLEKSRLLSDRFSAERPKGSFSTLEIQRTEQGDSAMYLCASSLGSASNTEAFFGQGTRLTVV.

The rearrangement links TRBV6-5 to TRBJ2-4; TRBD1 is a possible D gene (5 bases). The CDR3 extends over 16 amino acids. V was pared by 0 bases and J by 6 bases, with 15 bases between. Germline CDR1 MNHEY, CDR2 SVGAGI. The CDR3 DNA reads TGTGCCAGCAGTTACTCAGGCCAGGGTTGGTCAAACATTCAGTACTTC. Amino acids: CASSYSGQGWSNIQYF.

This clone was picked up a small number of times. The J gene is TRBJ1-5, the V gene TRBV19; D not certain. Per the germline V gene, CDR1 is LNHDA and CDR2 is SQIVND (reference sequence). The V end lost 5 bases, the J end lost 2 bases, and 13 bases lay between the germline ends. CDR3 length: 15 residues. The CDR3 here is CASSVRGRGNQPQHF. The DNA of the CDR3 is TGTGCCAGTAGTGTCCGGGGTAGGGGCAATCAGCCCCAGCATTTT.

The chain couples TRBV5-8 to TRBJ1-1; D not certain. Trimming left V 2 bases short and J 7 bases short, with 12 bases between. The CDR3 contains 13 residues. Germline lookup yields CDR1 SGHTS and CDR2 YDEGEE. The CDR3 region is CASSFGRAGEAFF. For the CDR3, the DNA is TGTGCCAGCAGCTTTGGTCGGGCAGGTGAAGCTTTCTTT.

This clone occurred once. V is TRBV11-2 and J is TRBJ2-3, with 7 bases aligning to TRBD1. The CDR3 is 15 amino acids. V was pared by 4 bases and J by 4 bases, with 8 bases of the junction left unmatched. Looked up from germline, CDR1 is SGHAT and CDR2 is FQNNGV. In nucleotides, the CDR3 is TGTGCCAGCAGCTCGGACAGGTCTTTGTCAGATACGCAGTATTTT. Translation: CASSSDRSLSDTQYF.

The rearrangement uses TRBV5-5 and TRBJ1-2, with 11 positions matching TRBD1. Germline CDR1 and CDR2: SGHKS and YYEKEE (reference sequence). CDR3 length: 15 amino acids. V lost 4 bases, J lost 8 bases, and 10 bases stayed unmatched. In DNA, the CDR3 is TGTGCCAGCAGCCACTCCGGGACAGGGGGTTTCGGCTACACCTTC. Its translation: CASSHSGTGGFGYTF.

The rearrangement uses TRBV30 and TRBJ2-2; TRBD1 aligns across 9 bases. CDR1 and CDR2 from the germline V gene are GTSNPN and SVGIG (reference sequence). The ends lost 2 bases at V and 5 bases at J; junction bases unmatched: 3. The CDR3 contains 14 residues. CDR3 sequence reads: CAWSRGQGTGELFF. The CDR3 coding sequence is TGTGCCTGGAGTAGAGGACAGGGGACCGGGGAGCTGTTTTTT.

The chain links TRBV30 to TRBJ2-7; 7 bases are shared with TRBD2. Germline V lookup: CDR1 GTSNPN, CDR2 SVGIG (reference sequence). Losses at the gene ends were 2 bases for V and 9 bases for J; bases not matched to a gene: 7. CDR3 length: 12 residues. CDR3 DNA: TGTGCCTGGAGTTCGGGGGGTTCATGGCAGTACTTC. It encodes CAWSSGGSWQYF.

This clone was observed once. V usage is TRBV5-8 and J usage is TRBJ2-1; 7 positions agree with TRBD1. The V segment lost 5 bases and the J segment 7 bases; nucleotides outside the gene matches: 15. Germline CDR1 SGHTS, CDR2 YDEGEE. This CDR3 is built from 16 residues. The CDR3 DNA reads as TGTGCCAGCAGTCCTCCTGGTCGGGACAGTACGAATGAGCAGTTCTTC. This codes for CASSPPGRDSTNEQFF.

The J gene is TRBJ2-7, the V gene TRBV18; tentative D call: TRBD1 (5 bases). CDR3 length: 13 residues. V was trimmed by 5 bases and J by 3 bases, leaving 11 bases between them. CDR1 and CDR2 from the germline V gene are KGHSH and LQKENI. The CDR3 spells CASSKGPLYEQYF. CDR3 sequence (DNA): TGTGCCAGCTCAAAGGGGCCCCTCTACGAGCAGTACTTC.

CDR3 DNA sequence: TGTGCCAGCAGCTTGTCGCCTAGCGGGAGTTACGAGCAGTACTTC. Translation: CASSLSPSGSYEQYF. The chain employs TRBV7-9 and TRBJ2-7; 10 nucleotides align to TRBD2. Germline values: CDR1 SEHNR, CDR2 FQNEAQ (reference sequence). The CDR3 spans 15 residues. Trimming removed 3 bases from V and 4 bases from J; junction bases left unmatched: 6.

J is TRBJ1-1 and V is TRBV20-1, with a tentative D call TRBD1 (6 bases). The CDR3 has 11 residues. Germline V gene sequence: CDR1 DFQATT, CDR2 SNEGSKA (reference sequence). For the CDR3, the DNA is TGCAGAGCCAGGGGAAACACTGAAGCTTTCTTT. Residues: CRARGNTEAFF.

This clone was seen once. CDR3 residues: CSVKLQGTGNTIYF. The CDR3 DNA follows: TGCAGCGTGAAATTACAGGGGACGGGAAACACCATATATTTT. The chain has TRBV29-1 and TRBJ1-3; 7 nucleotides align to TRBD1. From germline, CDR1 is SQVTM and CDR2 ANQGSEA. The CDR3 covers 14 residues. V lost 6 bases and J lost 4; bases outside the gene matches: 9.